The clone carrying this T cell receptor beta chain has only one observation. Its target is unknown. Amplification used 60 Vbeta primers and 13 Jbeta primers. TCRdb's copy holds only in-frame clones and misses some; the assay was immunoSEQ multiplex PCR. This repertoire shows 120,000 to 150,000 clones, 60% to 85% found once; its top ten account for about 13%. The CDR3 is made up of 14 amino acids. Germline values: CDR1 SNHLY, CDR2 FYNNEI. V lost 4 bases, J lost 1 base, and 0 bases stayed unmatched. The data belong to a study of cytomegalovirus exposure and HLA in healthy donors. Study observations and caveats: Earlier analysis found most TCR beta V segments productive about 87% or about 30% of the time. CMV serostatus was the sole immune exposure data available. Later work found that TCR association rates differed between HLA loci; DRB1 had the most and HLA-C the fewest.

This receptor was obtained from a man aged 40-50 years in good health and CMV-seropositive. This rearrangement joins TRBV2 to TRBJ2-3; 9 bases are a match to TRBD1. The specimen was PBMCs. The CDR3 region has the DNA TGTGCCAGCAGTGGACAGGGGGGCACAGATACGCAGTATTTT. The encoded protein is CASSGQGGTDTQYF.